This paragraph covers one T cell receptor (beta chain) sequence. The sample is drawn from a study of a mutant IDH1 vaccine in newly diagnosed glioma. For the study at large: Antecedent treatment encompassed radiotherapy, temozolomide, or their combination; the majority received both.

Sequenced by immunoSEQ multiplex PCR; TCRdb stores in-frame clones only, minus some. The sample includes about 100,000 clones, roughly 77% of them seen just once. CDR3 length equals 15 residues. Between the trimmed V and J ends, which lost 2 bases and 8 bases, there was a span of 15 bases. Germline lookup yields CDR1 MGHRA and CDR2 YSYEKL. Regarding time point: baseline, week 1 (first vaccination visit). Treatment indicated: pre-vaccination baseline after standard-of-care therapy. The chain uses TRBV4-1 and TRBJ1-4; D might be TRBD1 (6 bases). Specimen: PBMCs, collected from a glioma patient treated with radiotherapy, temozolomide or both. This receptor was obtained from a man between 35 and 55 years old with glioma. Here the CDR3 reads CASSQSRQGREKLFF. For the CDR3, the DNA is TGCGCCAGCAGCCAAAGTCGTCAGGGGCGGGAAAAACTGTTTTTT.